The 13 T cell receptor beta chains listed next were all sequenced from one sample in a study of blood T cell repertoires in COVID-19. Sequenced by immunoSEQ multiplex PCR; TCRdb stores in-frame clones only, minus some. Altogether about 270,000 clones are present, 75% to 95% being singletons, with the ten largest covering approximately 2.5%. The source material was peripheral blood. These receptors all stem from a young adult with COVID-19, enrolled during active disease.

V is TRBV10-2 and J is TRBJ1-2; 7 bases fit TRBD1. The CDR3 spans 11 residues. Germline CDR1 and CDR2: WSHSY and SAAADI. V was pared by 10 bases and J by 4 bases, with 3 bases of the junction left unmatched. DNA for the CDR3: TGCGCCACCCGGGACAGCTATGGCTACACCTTC. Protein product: CATRDSYGYTF.

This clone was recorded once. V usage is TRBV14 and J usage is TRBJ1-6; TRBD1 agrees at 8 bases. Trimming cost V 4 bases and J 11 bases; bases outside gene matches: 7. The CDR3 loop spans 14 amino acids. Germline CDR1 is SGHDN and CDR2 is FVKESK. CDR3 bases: TGTGCCAGCAGCCGAACAGGGGGGTCAGCACCCCTCCACTTT. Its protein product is CASSRTGGSAPLHF. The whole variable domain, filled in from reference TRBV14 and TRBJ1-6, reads EAGVTQFPSHSVIEKGQTVTLRCDPISGHDNLYWYRRVMGKEIKFLLHFVKESKQDESGMPNNRFLAERTGGTYSTLKVQPAELEDSGVYFCASSRTGGSAPLHFGNGTRLTVT.

DNA for the CDR3: TGTGCCAGCAGGAGGACAGGGACCACTGAAGCTTTCTTT. The encoded protein is CASRRTGTTEAFF. The gene calls are TRBV12-3 or TRBV12-4 and TRBJ1-1; 8 bases are a match to TRBD1. Trimming cost V 6 bases and J 4 bases; bases outside gene matches: 4. CDR3 length: 13 amino acids.

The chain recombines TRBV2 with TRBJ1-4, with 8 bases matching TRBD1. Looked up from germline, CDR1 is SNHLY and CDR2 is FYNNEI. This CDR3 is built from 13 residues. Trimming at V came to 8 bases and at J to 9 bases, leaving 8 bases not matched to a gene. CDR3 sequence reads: CASEDRENQKLFF. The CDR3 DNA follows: TGTGCCAGCGAGGACAGGGAGAATCAAAAACTGTTTTTT.

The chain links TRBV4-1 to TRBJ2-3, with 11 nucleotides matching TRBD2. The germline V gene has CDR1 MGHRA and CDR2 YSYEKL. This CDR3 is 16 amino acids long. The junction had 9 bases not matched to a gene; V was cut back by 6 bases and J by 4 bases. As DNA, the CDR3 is TGCGCCAGCAGTCCACTTACTAGCGGGAGAGCAGATACGCAGTATTTT. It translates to CASSPLTSGRADTQYF.

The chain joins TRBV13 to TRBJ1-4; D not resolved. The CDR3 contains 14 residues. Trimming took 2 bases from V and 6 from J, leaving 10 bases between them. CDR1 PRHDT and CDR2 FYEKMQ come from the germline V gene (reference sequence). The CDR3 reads CASSLRSGDEKLFF. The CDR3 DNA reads TGTGCCAGCAGCTTACGCAGCGGAGATGAAAAACTGTTTTTT.

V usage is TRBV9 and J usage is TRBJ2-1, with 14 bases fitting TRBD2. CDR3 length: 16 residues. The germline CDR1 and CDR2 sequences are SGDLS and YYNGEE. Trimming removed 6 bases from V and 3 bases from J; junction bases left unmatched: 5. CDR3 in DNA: TGTGCCAGCACAGGGACTAGCGGGAGTCTCTACAATGAGCAGTTCTTC. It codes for CASTGTSGSLYNEQFF.

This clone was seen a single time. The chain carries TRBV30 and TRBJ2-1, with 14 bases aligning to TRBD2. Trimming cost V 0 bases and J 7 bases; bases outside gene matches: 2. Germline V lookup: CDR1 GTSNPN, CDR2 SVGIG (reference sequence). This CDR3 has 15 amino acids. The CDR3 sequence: CAWSVGTSGSNEQFF. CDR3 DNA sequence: TGTGCCTGGAGTGTAGGGACTAGCGGGAGTAATGAGCAGTTCTTC.

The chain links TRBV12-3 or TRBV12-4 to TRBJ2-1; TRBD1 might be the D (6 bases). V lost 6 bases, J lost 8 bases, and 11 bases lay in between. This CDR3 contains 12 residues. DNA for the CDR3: TGTGCCAGCAGAACACAGGGCTATGAGCAGTTCTTC. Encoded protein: CASRTQGYEQFF.

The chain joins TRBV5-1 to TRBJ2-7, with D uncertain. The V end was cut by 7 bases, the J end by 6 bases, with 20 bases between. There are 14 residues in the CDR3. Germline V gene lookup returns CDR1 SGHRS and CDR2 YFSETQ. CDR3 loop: CASPARLSAPEQYF. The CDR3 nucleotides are TGCGCCAGCCCGGCTAGGCTGTCCGCGCCCGAGCAGTACTTC.

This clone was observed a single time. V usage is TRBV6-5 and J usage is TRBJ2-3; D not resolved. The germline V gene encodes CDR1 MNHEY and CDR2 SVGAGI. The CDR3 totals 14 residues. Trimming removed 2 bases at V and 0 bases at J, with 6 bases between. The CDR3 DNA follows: TGTGCCAGCAGTTACCGAAGCAGCACAGATACGCAGTATTTT. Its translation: CASSYRSSTDTQYF.

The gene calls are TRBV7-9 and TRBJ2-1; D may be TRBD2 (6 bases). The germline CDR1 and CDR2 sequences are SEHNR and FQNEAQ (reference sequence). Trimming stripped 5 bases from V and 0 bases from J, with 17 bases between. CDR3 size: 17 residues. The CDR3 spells CASSRGNWGASYNEQFF. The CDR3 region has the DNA TGTGCCAGCAGCCGCGGGAATTGGGGAGCCTCCTACAATGAGCAGTTCTTC.

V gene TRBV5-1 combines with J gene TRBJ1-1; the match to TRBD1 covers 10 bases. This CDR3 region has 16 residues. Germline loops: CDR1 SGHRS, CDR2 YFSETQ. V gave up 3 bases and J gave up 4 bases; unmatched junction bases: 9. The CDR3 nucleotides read TGCGCCAGCAGCTCGGGACAGGGGATGATGGGCACTGAAGCTTTCTTT. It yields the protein CASSSGQGMMGTEAFF. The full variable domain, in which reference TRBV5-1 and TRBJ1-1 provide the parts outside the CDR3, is KAGVTQTPRYLIKTRGQQVTLSCSPISGHRSVSWYQQTPGQGLQFLFEYFSETQRNKGNFPGRFSGRQFSNSRSEMNVSTLELGDSALYLCASSSGQGMMGTEAFFGQGTRLTVV.